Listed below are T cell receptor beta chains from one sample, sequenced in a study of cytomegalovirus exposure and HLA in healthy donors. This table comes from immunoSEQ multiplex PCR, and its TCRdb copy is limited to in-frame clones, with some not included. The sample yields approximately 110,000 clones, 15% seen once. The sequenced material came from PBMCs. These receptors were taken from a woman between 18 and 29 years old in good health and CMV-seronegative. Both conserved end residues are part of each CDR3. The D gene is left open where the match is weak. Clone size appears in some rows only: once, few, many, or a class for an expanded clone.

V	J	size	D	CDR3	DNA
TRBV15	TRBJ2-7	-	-	CATSRDAAGMFYEQYF	TGTGCCACCAGCAGAGATGCGGCGGGGATGTTCTACGAGCAGTACTTC
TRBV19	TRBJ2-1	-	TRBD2	CASSIGLAGAGEQFF	TGTGCCAGTAGTATAGGACTAGCGGGAGCAGGGGAGCAGTTCTTC
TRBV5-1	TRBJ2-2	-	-	CASSSGTPNTGELFF	TGCGCCAGCAGCTCCGGGACTCCAAACACCGGGGAGCTGTTTTTT
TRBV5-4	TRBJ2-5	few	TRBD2	CASSSKLAGGRETQYF	TGTGCCAGCAGCTCGAAACTAGCGGGGGGGCGAGAGACCCAGTACTTC
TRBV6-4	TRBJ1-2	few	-	CASSDSGSPSGYGYTF	TGTGCCAGCAGTGACTCCGGGAGCCCAAGTGGCTATGGCTACACCTTC
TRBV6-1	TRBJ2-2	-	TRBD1	CASRAGTGNTGELFF	TGTGCCAGCAGGGCCGGGACAGGGAACACCGGGGAGCTGTTTTTT
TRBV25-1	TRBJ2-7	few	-	CASSEIGAAYEQYF	TGTGCCAGCAGTGAAATAGGGGCGGCCTACGAGCAGTACTTC
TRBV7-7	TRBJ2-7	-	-	CASSLLGKTYEQYF	TGTGCCAGCAGCTTACTGGGCAAGACCTACGAGCAGTACTTC
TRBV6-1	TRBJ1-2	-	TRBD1	CASSPGGYGYTF	TGTGCCAGCAGCCCAGGGGGGTATGGCTACACCTTC
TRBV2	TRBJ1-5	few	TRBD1	CASSPQGDQPQHF	TGTGCCAGCAGCCCACAGGGGGATCAGCCCCAGCATTTT
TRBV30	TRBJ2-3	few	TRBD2	CAWEAGGLDTQYF	TGTGCCTGGGAAGCGGGGGGACTAGATACGCAGTATTTT
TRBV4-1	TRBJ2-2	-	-	CASSQERHREDTGELFF	TGCGCCAGCAGCCAAGAAAGGCATAGGGAGGACACCGGGGAGCTGTTTTTT
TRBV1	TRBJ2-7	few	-	CTSKPTSGSDF	TGCACCAGCAAACCGACTAGCGGCTCAGACTTC
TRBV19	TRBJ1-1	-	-	CASSTPSGTTSNTEAFF	TGTGCCAGTAGTACACCCTCCGGGACAACATCGAACACTGAAGCTTTCTTT
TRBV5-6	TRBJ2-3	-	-	CASSFGRTDTQYF	TGTGCCAGCAGCTTCGGGAGAACAGATACGCAGTATTTT
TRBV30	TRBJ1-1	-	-	CAWRGTTEAFF	TGTGCCTGGAGGGGGACAACTGAAGCTTTCTTT